Shown below are 22 T cell receptor beta chains from a single sample sequenced in a study of T cells in Graves' hyperthyroidism and ophthalmopathy. TCR beta CDR3 regions were amplified from RNA transcripts. A set of HTBI primers served as the primers for a first-round RT-PCR of the TCR CDR3. TCRdb independently ran MiXCR on the multiplex PCR reads; one entry per CDR3 protein. The sample includes fewer than 850,000 distinct CDR3 sequences, 17% of them seen just once. The sample comprised blood. These receptors were taken from a man aged 50 to 59 with Graves' hyperthyroidism.

To note about this clonotype: One end of the junction does not line up with germline, which may come from a read error. The chain couples TRBV11-3 to TRBJ2-1, with D possibly being TRBD1 or TRBD2 (6 bases each). Germline CDR1 reads SGHNT; CDR2 reads YENEEA. The CDR3 has 15 amino acids. CDR3: CAGSLEPGALDEQFF. The CDR3 coding sequence is TGTGCCGGCAGCTTAGAACCGGGGGCGTTGGATGAGCAGTTCTTC. The full variable domain, its missing parts supplied by reference TRBV11-3 and TRBJ2-1, is EAGVVQSPRYKIIEKKQPVAFWCNPISGHNTLYWYLQNLGQGPELLIRYENEEAVDDSQLPKDRFSAERLKGVDSTLKIQPAELGDSAVYLCAGSLEPGALDEQFFGPGTRLTVL.

This clonotype occurred many times. The V and J genes are TRBV5-1 and TRBJ1-3; possible D gene TRBD1, 6 bases. V was trimmed by 0 bases and J by 4 bases, leaving 14 bases between them. The CDR3 sequence is 16 residues long. Germline V gives CDR1 SGHRS, CDR2 YFSETQ. The DNA for the CDR3 is TGCGCCAGCAGCTTGGGTCAGGGGCTCTCCGGAAACACCATATATTTT. Its translation is CASSLGQGLSGNTIYF.

This chain joins TRBV11-1 and TRBJ2-2, with 9 positions matching TRBD2. Germline CDR1 and CDR2: SGHAT and FQDESV (reference sequence). This CDR3 region has 16 residues. Trimming at V came to 3 bases and at J to 3 bases, leaving 5 bases not matched to a gene. DNA of the CDR3: TGTGCCAGCAGCTTTCTGGTAGCGGGAGACACCGGGGAGCTGTTTTTT. Translated: CASSFLVAGDTGELFF.

This clonotype occurred a few times. This chain joins TRBV3-1 and TRBJ2-1; no firm D call. CDR1 and CDR2 from the germline V gene are LGHDT and YNNKEL (reference sequence). The germline V and J ends were trimmed by 4 bases and 3 bases, with 13 bases remaining between them. This CDR3 region has 15 residues. The CDR3 loop reads CASSLLMDRYNEQFF. CDR3 nucleotide sequence: TGTGCCAGCAGCCTACTAATGGACCGCTACAATGAGCAGTTCTTC.

This clonotype was picked up many times. V gene TRBV6-1 combines with J gene TRBJ2-1; 13 bases fit TRBD2. CDR1 and CDR2 from the germline V gene are MNHNS and SASEGT. The CDR3 runs 15 residues. J lost 2 bases, V lost 9 bases, and 4 bases had no gene match. The CDR3, as DNA: TGTGCCAGTATGGGACTAGCGGGAACCTACAATGAGCAGTTCTTC. Its protein product is CASMGLAGTYNEQFF.

This clonotype was counted many times. This sequence joins TRBV2 and TRBJ2-7; D perhaps matches TRBD2 (6 bases). V dropped 6 bases and J dropped 0 bases, with 6 bases sitting between them. This CDR3 has 12 residues. The germline CDR1 and CDR2 sequences are SNHLY and FYNNEI. CDR3 bases: TGTGCCAGCAGGGAGGGCTCCTACGAGCAGTACTTC. Residues: CASREGSYEQYF.

This clonotype was observed at least ten times. J is TRBJ1-1 and V is TRBV12-3 or TRBV12-4, with D possibly being TRBD1 (6 bases). This CDR3 contains 16 residues. Trimming took 5 bases from V and 1 from J, leaving 17 bases between them. The CDR3 DNA reads as TGTGCCAGCAGTCCGGGGGGCGGATGGGCGAACACTGAAGCTTTCTTT. Protein sequence: CASSPGGGWANTEAFF.

This chain joins TRBV10-2 and TRBJ2-1; 9 bases fit TRBD1. CDR1 is WSHSY and CDR2 is SAAADI in the germline V gene. The length of the CDR3 is 15 residues. V lost 3 bases, J lost 8 bases, and 8 bases stayed unmatched. In DNA form, the CDR3 reads TGCGCCAGCAGTGACCTGGGGACAGGGAAACATGAGCAGTTCTTC. It codes for CASSDLGTGKHEQFF.

This clonotype has at least ten counts. The chain recombines TRBV28 with TRBJ2-2; no clear D gene. From germline, CDR1 is MDHEN and CDR2 SYDVKM. This CDR3 is 14 amino acids long. V shed 0 bases and J shed 7 bases, with 9 bases lying between them. Here the CDR3 reads CASSLWAAGGELFF. The CDR3 nucleotides are TGTGCCAGCAGTTTATGGGCGGCTGGCGGGGAGCTGTTTTTT. Full variable domain (outside the CDR3, taken from reference TRBV28 and TRBJ2-2): DVKVTQSSRYLVKRTGEKVFLECVQDMDHENMFWYRQDPGLGLRLIYFSYDVKMKEKGDIPEGYSVSREKKERFSLILESASTNQTSMYLCASSLWAAGGELFFGEGSRLTVL.

This clonotype was picked up a small number of times. The chain joins TRBV5-1 to TRBJ1-2; TRBD1 aligns across 8 bases. The CDR3 sequence is 14 residues long. V lost 4 bases to trimming and J lost 6 bases; unmatched junction nucleotides: 8. Germline V CDR1 and CDR2: SGHRS, YFSETQ. CDR3 in DNA: TGCGCCAGCAGCACAGTTCAGGGGGCTGATGGCTACACCTTC. Protein product: CASSTVQGADGYTF.

This sequence joins TRBV7-9 and TRBJ1-1, with D possibly matching TRBD1 (6 bases). Between the trimmed V and J ends, which lost 8 bases and 2 bases, there was a span of 15 bases. The CDR3 sequence is 14 residues long. CDR1 is SEHNR, CDR2 FQNEAQ, per germline (reference sequence). The CDR3: CASRTGMVNTEAFF. The CDR3 DNA is TGTGCCAGCCGTACAGGGATGGTCAACACTGAAGCTTTCTTT.

This clonotype has just a few counts. J is TRBJ2-7 and V is TRBV9; unclear D gene. V was cut by 0 bases and J by 2 bases, with 15 bases left in between. CDR3 length equals 16 residues. Germline values: CDR1 SGDLS, CDR2 YYNGEE. The CDR3 DNA reads TGTGCCAGCAGCGTAGCGCCATCACTCTTACCCTACGAGCAGTACTTC. It specifies CASSVAPSLLPYEQYF. Full variable domain (rest looked up from reference TRBV9 and TRBJ2-7): DSGVTQTPKHLITATGQRVTLRCSPRSGDLSVYWYQQSLDQGLQFLIQYYNGEERAKGNILERFSAQQFPDLHSELNLSSLELGDSALYFCASSVAPSLLPYEQYFGPGTRLTVT.

The sample holds many counts of this clonotype. The V and J genes are TRBV27 and TRBJ1-1, with D unresolved. CDR3 length equals 14 residues. Trimming pared 0 bases from V and 1 base from J, leaving 6 bases between. Germline CDR1 is MNHEY and CDR2 is SMNVEV (reference sequence). As DNA, the CDR3 is TGTGCCAGCAGTTTATCGGTAGGGAACACTGAAGCTTTCTTT. This codes for CASSLSVGNTEAFF.

This clonotype was seen at least ten times. This chain uses TRBV18 with TRBJ1-2; 7 bases map to TRBD1. Trimming at V came to 3 bases and at J to 6 bases, leaving 1 base not matched to a gene. There are 12 residues in the CDR3. Germline values: CDR1 KGHSH, CDR2 LQKENI. The CDR3: CASSPDRDGYTF. The CDR3 DNA reads TGTGCCAGCTCACCTGACAGGGATGGCTACACCTTC. Full variable domain (rest looked up from reference TRBV18 and TRBJ1-2): NAGVMQNPRHLVRRRGQEARLRCSPMKGHSHVYWYRQLPEEGLKFMVYLQKENIIDESGMPKERFSAEFPKEGPSILRIQQVVRGDSAAYFCASSPDRDGYTFGSGTRLTVV.

This chain uses TRBV20-1 with TRBJ2-7, with D possibly TRBD1 on 6 matching bases. V dropped 6 bases and J dropped 3 bases, with 12 bases sitting between them. Germline values: CDR1 DFQATT, CDR2 SNEGSKA (reference sequence). This CDR3 has 12 residues. The CDR3 loop is CSAPGHIYEQYF. For the CDR3, the DNA is TGCAGTGCCCCGGGACACATCTACGAGCAGTACTTC.

This chain connects TRBV11-2 to TRBJ1-1; D uncertain. Deletions cut 4 bases from V and 0 bases from J, with 15 bases between. CDR1 and CDR2 (germline): SGHAT, FQNNGV. The CDR3 extends over 16 amino acids. The CDR3 sequence: CASSSSPWLMNTEAFF. DNA for the CDR3: TGTGCCAGCAGCTCTAGCCCCTGGTTAATGAACACTGAAGCTTTCTTT.

In its sample, this clonotype was seen many times. This sequence joins TRBV6-1 and TRBJ1-2, with 11 bases fitting TRBD1. CDR1 is MNHNS, CDR2 SASEGT, per germline. This CDR3 spans 15 amino acids. J was trimmed by 4 bases and V by 11 bases; bases with no gene match: 12. The CDR3 sequence: CAAGQGDVWTYGYTF. The CDR3, as DNA: TGTGCCGCGGGACAGGGGGACGTTTGGACCTATGGCTACACCTTC.

On this clonotype itself: It may be a read error: a sequence one base away is much more abundant. V usage is TRBV10-3 and J usage is TRBJ2-5; TRBD2 agrees at 8 bases. CDR3 size: 15 residues. Per the germline V gene, CDR1 is ENHRY and CDR2 is SYGVKD. CDR3 in amino acids: CAISDPLAEGETRYF. The CDR3 DNA reads as TGTGCCATCAGTGACCCACTAGCGGAGGGGGAGACCCGGTACTTC.

For this clonotype: Germline is not matched at one junction end, which may reflect a read error. The rearrangement joins TRBV11-2 to TRBJ2-3; a weak D match, TRBD1 (6 bases). The CDR3 has 11 amino acids. Germline V gives CDR1 SGHAT, CDR2 FQNNGV. DNA for the CDR3: TGTGCCAGCAGTACGACAGGTACGCAGTATTTT. It yields the protein CASSTTGTQYF.

This clonotype was counted many times. This chain connects TRBV7-6 to TRBJ2-1; the match to TRBD1 covers 9 bases. Germline loops: CDR1 SGHVS, CDR2 FNYEAQ. The CDR3 sequence is 15 residues long. V shed 2 bases and J 12 bases; nucleotides not matched to a gene: 11. In DNA, the CDR3 is TGTGCCAGCAGCTTATACGGGACAGGGTCGGAGGGGCAGTTCTTC. It encodes CASSLYGTGSEGQFF.

In its sample, this clonotype was seen many times. This chain uses TRBV11-2 with TRBJ1-1; D call uncertain. The CDR3 extends over 13 amino acids. Germline loops: CDR1 SGHAT, CDR2 FQNNGV. The germline V and J ends were trimmed by 10 bases and 3 bases, with 15 bases remaining between them. The CDR3 sequence is CATRLGIHTEAFF. DNA for the CDR3: TGTGCCACCCGATTAGGGATCCACACTGAAGCTTTCTTT. Combining the CDR3 with reference TRBV11-2 and TRBJ1-1 gives the whole variable domain EAGVAQSPRYKIIEKRQSVAFWCNPISGHATLYWYQQILGQGPKLLIQFQNNGVVDDSQLPKDRFSAERLKGVDSTLKIQPAKLEDSAVYLCATRLGIHTEAFFGQGTRLTVV.

This clonotype was picked up many times. The chain has TRBV6-1 and TRBJ1-2, with 7 nucleotides matching TRBD1. The V gene end was trimmed by 3 bases and the J gene end by 7 bases; junction bases not matched to a gene: 2. Germline CDR1 reads MNHNS; CDR2 reads SASEGT. CDR3 length equals 12 residues. This chain's CDR3 is CASSDRDSGYTF. The CDR3 bases are TGTGCCAGCAGTGACAGGGACAGTGGCTACACCTTC.